A selection of T cell receptor beta chains follows, all from one sample in a study of T-cell reconstitution after alpha-beta-depleted transplantation in children. TCRdb reprocessed the PCR reads via MiXCR and lists one record per CDR3 protein. In the table there are roughly 300,000 distinct CDR3 sequences, roughly 11% of which are singletons. The sample consisted of peripheral blood, taken 180 days after TCRalphabeta/CD19-depleted stem cell transplant. These receptors all stem from a male patient between 2 and 10 years old who had a stem cell transplant for chronic granulomatous disease, so the T cells may come from the graft donor. CDR3s include the opening cysteine and the closing phenylalanine or tryptophan. D genes are given only for firm matches. Rows may omit the clone size; those that give it use once, few, many or a size class.

J gene	D gene	clone size	V gene	CDR3 DNA	CDR3 protein
TRBJ2-1	.	many	TRBV28	TGTGCCAGTTATGGGCCACGGCGCGTGGATGAGCAGTTCTTC	CASYGPRRVDEQFF
TRBJ2-1	.	many	TRBV6-5	TGTGCCAGCAGTTATCTAGGAGGGGGCAATGAGCAGTTCTTC	CASSYLGGGNEQFF
TRBJ2-7	TRBD1	many	TRBV12-3/TRBV12-4	TGTGCCAGCAGTTTCGACAGGGGCCTAACCCCTCACGAGCAGTACTTC	CASSFDRGLTPHEQYF
TRBJ1-1	.	many	TRBV5-1	TGCGCCAGCAGCTTGGTGGGTCACACTGAAGCTTTCTTT	CASSLVGHTEAFF
TRBJ2-3	.	many	TRBV24-1	TGTGCCACCAGTGAGTCAGGGTACCGAGACACAGATACGCAGTATTTT	CATSESGYRDTDTQYF
TRBJ2-1	.	many	TRBV6-4	TGTGCCAGCAGTGACTCCAACCTCCCGGGGGTAGGTGAGCAGTTCTTC	CASSDSNLPGVGEQFF
TRBJ2-3	TRBD2	many	TRBV7-2	TGTGCCAGCAGCTTAGGCGGACTAGTCGCCGATACGCAGTATTTT	CASSLGGLVADTQYF
TRBJ2-3	.	many	TRBV29-1	TGCAGCCCTGGGACCGCAGATACGCAGTATTTT	CSPGTADTQYF
TRBJ2-3	.	many	TRBV7-2	TGTGCCAGCAGCTTCCCTGGGGCCAGCACAGATACGCAGTATTTT	CASSFPGASTDTQYF
TRBJ2-7	TRBD1	many	TRBV20-1	TGCAGTGCTAGAGATTTGAGACAGGGGGCGGTCGAGCAGTACTTC	CSARDLRQGAVEQYF
TRBJ2-7	TRBD2	.	TRBV12-3/TRBV12-4	TGTGCCAGCAGTCCTAGCGGGGATCCCTTTGGGCAGTACTTC	CASSPSGDPFGQYF
TRBJ2-2	.	.	TRBV18	TGTGCCAGCTCACCTTTGACTAAAACTGACGGGGAGCTGTTTTTT	CASSPLTKTDGELFF
TRBJ2-1	.	many	TRBV5-1	TGCGCCAGCAGCTTGTCTGGAGATGAGCAGTTCTTC	CASSLSGDEQFF
TRBJ1-1	.	many	TRBV12-3/TRBV12-4	TGTGCCAGCAGTTTAAGGGGGGGGCAGAACACTGAAGCTTTCTTT	CASSLRGGQNTEAFF
TRBJ1-1	.	many	TRBV14	TGTGCCAGCAGCCCTCTTGGGAGGACTTGGACTGAAGCTTTCTTT	CASSPLGRTWTEAFF
TRBJ2-4	.	many	TRBV14	TGTGCCAGCAGCCAAGGCAACATTCAGTACTTC	CASSQGNIQYF
TRBJ2-1	.	many	TRBV12-3/TRBV12-4	TGTGCCAGCAGCCACTCGACCGGGTCTCCCTACAATGAGCAGTTCTTC	CASSHSTGSPYNEQFF
TRBJ2-4	TRBD1	many	TRBV12-3/TRBV12-4	TGTGCCAGCAGTTTTCGACAGGGGAGAGACATTCAGTACTTC	CASSFRQGRDIQYF
TRBJ2-3	.	few	TRBV9	TGTGCCAGCAGCGTCCTACAGGGAACAGATACGCAGTATTTT	CASSVLQGTDTQYF
TRBJ2-7	.	many	TRBV5-1	TGCGCCAGCAGCTTGGGACCGGGACGGATCGATTACGAGCAGTACTTC	CASSLGPGRIDYEQYF
TRBJ2-1	.	many	TRBV25-1	TGTGCCAGCAGTGAAAATGGTAGGGATCACAATGAGCAGTTCTTC	CASSENGRDHNEQFF
TRBJ2-4	.	many	TRBV20-1	TGCAGTGCTAGACCCCCCGGGGGCGGAGACCCTATAGCCAAAAACATTCAGTACTTC	CSARPPGGGDPIAKNIQYF
TRBJ2-3	TRBD2	many	TRBV7-3	TGTGCCAGCAGCTTAACGGGACTAGCGGGAGGCCCAGGGTCGCAGTATTTT	CASSLTGLAGGPGSQYF
TRBJ2-7	.	many	TRBV28	TGTGCCAGCACCCTAACAGGGCCTCTCTCCTACGAGCAGTACTTC	CASTLTGPLSYEQYF
TRBJ2-1	TRBD2	many	TRBV9	TGTGCCAGCAGCGTAGGCGGGAGGAGCTCCTACAATGAGCAGTTCTTC	CASSVGGRSSYNEQFF
TRBJ2-1	TRBD2	many	TRBV7-2	TGTGCCAGCAGACTAGCGGGAGTCGGTGAGCAGTTCTTC	CASRLAGVGEQFF
TRBJ2-7	.	many	TRBV4-1	TGCGCCAGCAGCCAAGATCCCGACAGTGCCTCCTACGAGCAGTACTTC	CASSQDPDSASYEQYF
TRBJ2-6	TRBD1	many	TRBV28	TGTGCCAGCAGACCGGACAGGGGGCCTGGGGCCAACGTCCTGACTTTC	CASRPDRGPGANVLTF
TRBJ2-1	TRBD1	many	TRBV5-6	TGTGCCAGCAGCATGCCGGGACAGGGGGCGGACAATGAGCAGTTCTTC	CASSMPGQGADNEQFF
TRBJ2-3	.	.	TRBV5-1	TGCGCCAGCAGCTTTGAGGCCGATACGCAGTATTTT	CASSFEADTQYF
TRBJ2-1	.	many	TRBV18	TGTGCCAGCTCACTACGGGACAATGAGCAGTTCTTC	CASSLRDNEQFF
TRBJ2-1	TRBD1	.	TRBV19	TGTGCCAGTAGATCGAGCGGGACAGGGAGTGTGAATGAGCAGTTCTTC	CASRSSGTGSVNEQFF
TRBJ2-7	TRBD2	many	TRBV12-3/TRBV12-4	TGTGCCAGCAGTCCTAGCGGCAGCCTCTCCTACGAGCAGTACTTC	CASSPSGSLSYEQYF
TRBJ2-7	TRBD1	many	TRBV2	TGTGCCAGCGAAGCAATAGAGGGGGCGACCCATTACGAGCAGTACTTC	CASEAIEGATHYEQYF
TRBJ1-1	.	many	TRBV20-1	TGCAGTGCGATGGACTGGCTAAACACTGAAGCTTTCTTT	CSAMDWLNTEAFF
TRBJ1-5	TRBD1	many	TRBV7-2	TGTGCCAGCAGTTACGGACAGGGGGCCCAGCCCCAGCATTTT	CASSYGQGAQPQHF
TRBJ2-2	.	many	TRBV18	TGTGCCAGCTCACCCGGAGAACGGAACACCGGGGAGCTGTTTTTT	CASSPGERNTGELFF
TRBJ2-1	.	few	TRBV23-1	TGCGCCAGCAGCCTCAATCGAGGGGATAGTGAGCAGTTCTTC	CASSLNRGDSEQFF
TRBJ2-3	.	once	TRBV5-1	TGCGCCAGCAGCTTGGAGCCTCGAGATACGCAGTATTTT	CASSLEPRDTQYF
TRBJ2-3	TRBD2	many	TRBV10-1	TGCGCCAGCAGTGGAAGTACAAGCGGGAGGGATACGCAGTATTTT	CASSGSTSGRDTQYF
TRBJ2-5	.	many	TRBV9	TGTGCCAGCACCCGAGGGGGGGAGGTGGGCCAAGAGACCCAGTACTTC	CASTRGGEVGQETQYF
TRBJ2-1	.	many	TRBV27	TGTGCCAGCAGTTTATCAGGGCGAAATGAGCAGTTCTTC	CASSLSGRNEQFF
TRBJ2-1	TRBD2	many	TRBV5-1	TGCGCCAGCAGTTGGTCAGGGGTGGTAGCGGGAGGACCCGAGCAGTTCTTC	CASSWSGVVAGGPEQFF
TRBJ2-7	TRBD1	many	TRBV28	TGTGCCAGCAGTTGGGTGGACAGGGGGGGCTACGAGCAGTACTTC	CASSWVDRGGYEQYF
TRBJ2-5	.	many	TRBV11-2	TGTGCCAGCAGCATTACTGGGGCAGGAGTGGAGACCCAGTACTTC	CASSITGAGVETQYF
TRBJ2-3	.	many	TRBV21-1	TGTGCCAGCAGTGGACTAGCGGGAGCCGTTGGCACAGATACGCAGTATTTT	CASSGLAGAVGTDTQYF
TRBJ2-7	.	.	TRBV4-2	TGTGCCAGCAGCCAAGCTGGGCAGAGGGTTTCCTACGAGCAGTACTTC	CASSQAGQRVSYEQYF
TRBJ2-3	.	many	TRBV12-3/TRBV12-4	TGTGCCAGCACATCGAGACCCGTGGGCACAGATACGCAGTATTTT	CASTSRPVGTDTQYF
TRBJ2-1	.	.	TRBV20-1	TGCAGTGCCCCAGACTTGCACAATGAGCAGTTCTTC	CSAPDLHNEQFF
TRBJ2-3	TRBD2	many	TRBV5-1	TGCGCCAGCAGCTTGGCTAGCGGGGGGGCAGGTAGAACAGATACGCAGTATTTT	CASSLASGGAGRTDTQYF
TRBJ2-2	.	.	TRBV27	TGTGCCAGCCATACCTATAGGACGGAAAACACCGGGGAGCTGTTTTTT	CASHTYRTENTGELFF
TRBJ2-5	.	.	TRBV14	TGTGCCAGCAGCCAGACTACAGGGTTCCAAGAGACCCAGTACTTC	CASSQTTGFQETQYF
TRBJ2-2	.	many	TRBV5-1	TGCGCCAGCAGCCAAACAACAGGGTATAACGGGGAGCTGTTTTTT	CASSQTTGYNGELFF
TRBJ1-5	TRBD1	many	TRBV20-1	TGCAGTGCTAGAGATCCGAGGGGGACAGGAGTTCGATTTCAGCCCCAGCATTTT	CSARDPRGTGVRFQPQHF
TRBJ2-1	.	many	TRBV7-8	TGTGCCAGCAGCTTTCTAGACCCATCCTACAATGAGCAGTTCTTC	CASSFLDPSYNEQFF
TRBJ2-1	TRBD2	many	TRBV20-1	TGCAGTGCTAGTGCCAGCGGGAGTGGTGGTGAGCAGTTCTTC	CSASASGSGGEQFF
TRBJ2-3	.	many	TRBV4-3	TGCGCCAGCAGCCAAGAGGGGGAATTGGCGCAGTATTTT	CASSQEGELAQYF
TRBJ2-4	.	few	TRBV21-1	TGTGCCAGCAGCAAAGAACAAGGGCGGACTTTCAAAAACATTCAGTACTTC	CASSKEQGRTFKNIQYF
TRBJ1-2	.	many	TRBV5-1	TGTGCCAGCAGTTTAGACACCAACTATGGCTACACCTTC	CASSLDTNYGYTF